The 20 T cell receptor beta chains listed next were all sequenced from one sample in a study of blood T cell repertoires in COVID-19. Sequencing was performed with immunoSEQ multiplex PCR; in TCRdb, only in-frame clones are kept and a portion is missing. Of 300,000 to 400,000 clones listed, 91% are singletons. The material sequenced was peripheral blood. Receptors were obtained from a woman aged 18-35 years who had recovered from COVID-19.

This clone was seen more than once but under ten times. The CDR3 reads CASSYLRGNTDTQYF. CDR3 in DNA: TGTGCCAGCAGTTACTTGCGCGGCAACACAGATACGCAGTATTTT. The V call is TRBV6-6, the J call TRBJ2-3, with D unresolved. Germline values: CDR1 MNHNY, CDR2 SVGAGI (reference sequence). V dropped 1 base and J dropped 2 bases, with 10 bases sitting between them. The CDR3 consists of 15 residues.

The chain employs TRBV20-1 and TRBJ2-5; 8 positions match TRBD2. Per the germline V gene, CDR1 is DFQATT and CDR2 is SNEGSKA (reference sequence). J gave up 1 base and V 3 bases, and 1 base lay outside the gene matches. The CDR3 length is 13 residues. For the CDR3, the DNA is TGCAGTGCTAGTAGCGGGATCCAAGAGACCCAGTACTTC. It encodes CSASSGIQETQYF.

CDR3 region: CASSYVNRDSTDTQYF. CDR3 nucleotide sequence: TGTGCCAGCAGTTACGTTAACAGAGACAGCACAGATACGCAGTATTTT. The rearrangement joins TRBV6-5 to TRBJ2-3; unclear D gene. V was trimmed by 2 bases and J by 0 bases, leaving 12 bases between them. The CDR3 contains 16 residues. Germline assignment: CDR1 MNHEY and CDR2 SVGAGI.

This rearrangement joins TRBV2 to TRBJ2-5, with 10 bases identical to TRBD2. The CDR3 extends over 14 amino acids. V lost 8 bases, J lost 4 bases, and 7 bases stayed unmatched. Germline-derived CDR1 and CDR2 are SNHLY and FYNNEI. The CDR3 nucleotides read TGTGCCAGCGAGCCAGTAGCGGGAGGAGAGACCCAGTACTTC. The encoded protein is CASEPVAGGETQYF. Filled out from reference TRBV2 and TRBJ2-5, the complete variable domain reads EPEVTQTPSHQVTQMGQEVILRCVPISNHLYFYWYRQILGQKVEFLVSFYNNEISEKSEIFDDQFSVERPDGSNFTLKIRSTKLEDSAMYFCASEPVAGGETQYFGPGTRLLVL.

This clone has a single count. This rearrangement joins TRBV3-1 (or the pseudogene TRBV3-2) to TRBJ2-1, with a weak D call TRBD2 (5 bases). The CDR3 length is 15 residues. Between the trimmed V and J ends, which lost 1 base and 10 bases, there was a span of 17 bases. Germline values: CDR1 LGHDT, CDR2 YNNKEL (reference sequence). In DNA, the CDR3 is TGTGCCAGCAGCCAAGCATTAACGGGGTATGACGAGCAGTTCTTC. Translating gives CASSQALTGYDEQFF.

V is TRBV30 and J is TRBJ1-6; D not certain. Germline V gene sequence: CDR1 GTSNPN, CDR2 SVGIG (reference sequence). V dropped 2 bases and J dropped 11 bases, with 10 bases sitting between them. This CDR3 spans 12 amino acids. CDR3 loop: CAWSSLEAPLHF. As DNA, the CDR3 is TGTGCCTGGAGTTCCCTGGAGGCACCCCTCCACTTT.

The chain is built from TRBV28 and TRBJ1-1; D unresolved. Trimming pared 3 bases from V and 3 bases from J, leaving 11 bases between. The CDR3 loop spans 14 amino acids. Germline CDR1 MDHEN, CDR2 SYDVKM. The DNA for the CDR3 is TGTGCCAGCAGTTTGGATATCGCGGACACTGAAGCTTTCTTT. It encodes CASSLDIADTEAFF.

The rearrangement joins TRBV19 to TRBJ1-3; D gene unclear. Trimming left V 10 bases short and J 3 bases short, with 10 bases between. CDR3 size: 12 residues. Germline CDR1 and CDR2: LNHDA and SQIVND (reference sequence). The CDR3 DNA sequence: TGTGCCATTCGGGGAGGTGGAAACACCATATATTTT. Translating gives CAIRGGGNTIYF.

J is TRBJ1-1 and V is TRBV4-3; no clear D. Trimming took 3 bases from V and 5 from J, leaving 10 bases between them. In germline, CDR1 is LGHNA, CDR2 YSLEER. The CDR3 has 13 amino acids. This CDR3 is CASSHERRTEAFF. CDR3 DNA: TGCGCCAGCAGCCATGAGAGGCGGACTGAAGCTTTCTTT.

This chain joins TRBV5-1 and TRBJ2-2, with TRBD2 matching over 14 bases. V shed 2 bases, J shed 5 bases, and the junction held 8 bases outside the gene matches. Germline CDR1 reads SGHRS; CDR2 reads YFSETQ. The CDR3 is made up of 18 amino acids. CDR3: CASSLRTSGRSRTGELFF. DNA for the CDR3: TGCGCCAGCAGCTTACGGACTAGCGGGAGGTCGCGGACCGGGGAGCTGTTTTTT.

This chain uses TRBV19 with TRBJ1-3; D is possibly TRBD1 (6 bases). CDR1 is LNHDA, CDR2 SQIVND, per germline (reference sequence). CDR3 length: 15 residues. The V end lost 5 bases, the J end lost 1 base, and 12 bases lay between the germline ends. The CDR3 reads CASSPQGPSGNTIYF. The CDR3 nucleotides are TGTGCCAGTAGTCCACAGGGCCCGTCTGGAAACACCATATATTTT.

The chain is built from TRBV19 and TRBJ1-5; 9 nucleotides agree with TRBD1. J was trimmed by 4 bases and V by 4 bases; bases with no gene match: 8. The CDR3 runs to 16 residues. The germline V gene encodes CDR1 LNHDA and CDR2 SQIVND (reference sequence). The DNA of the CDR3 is TGTGCCAGTAGTACCTTGGACAGGGGCAAGAATCAGCCCCAGCATTTT. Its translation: CASSTLDRGKNQPQHF. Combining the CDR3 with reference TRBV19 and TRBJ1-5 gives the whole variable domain DGGITQSPKYLFRKEGQNVTLSCEQNLNHDAMYWYRQDPGQGLRLIYYSQIVNDFQKGDIAEGYSVSREKKESFPLTVTSAQKNPTAFYLCASSTLDRGKNQPQHFGDGTRLSIL.

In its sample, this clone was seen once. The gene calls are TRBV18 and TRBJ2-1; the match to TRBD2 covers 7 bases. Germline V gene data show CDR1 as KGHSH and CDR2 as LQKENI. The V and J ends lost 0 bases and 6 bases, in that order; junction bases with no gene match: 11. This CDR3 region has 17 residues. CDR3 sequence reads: CASSPPREVNRGNEQFF. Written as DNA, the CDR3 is TGTGCCAGCTCACCACCTCGGGAGGTAAATCGGGGCAATGAGCAGTTCTTC.

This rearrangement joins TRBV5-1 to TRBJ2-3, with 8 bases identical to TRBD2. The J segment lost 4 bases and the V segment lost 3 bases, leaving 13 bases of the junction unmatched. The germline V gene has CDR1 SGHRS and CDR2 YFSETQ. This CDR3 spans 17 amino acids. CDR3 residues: CASSYWGESGGADTQYF. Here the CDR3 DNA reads TGCGCCAGCAGCTATTGGGGCGAGAGCGGGGGTGCAGATACGCAGTATTTT.

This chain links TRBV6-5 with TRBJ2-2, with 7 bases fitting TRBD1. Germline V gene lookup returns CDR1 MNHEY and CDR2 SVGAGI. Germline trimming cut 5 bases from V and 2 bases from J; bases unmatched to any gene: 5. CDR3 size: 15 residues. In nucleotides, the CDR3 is TGTGCCAGCAGTCCAACAGGGGCAAACACCGGGGAGCTGTTTTTT. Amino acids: CASSPTGANTGELFF.

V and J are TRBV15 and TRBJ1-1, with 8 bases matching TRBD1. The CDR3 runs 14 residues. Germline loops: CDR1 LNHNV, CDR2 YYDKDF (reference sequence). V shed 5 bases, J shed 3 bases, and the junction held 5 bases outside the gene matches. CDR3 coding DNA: TGTGCCACCAGCTCCCGCAGGGGGCACACTGAAGCTTTCTTT. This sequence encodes CATSSRRGHTEAFF.

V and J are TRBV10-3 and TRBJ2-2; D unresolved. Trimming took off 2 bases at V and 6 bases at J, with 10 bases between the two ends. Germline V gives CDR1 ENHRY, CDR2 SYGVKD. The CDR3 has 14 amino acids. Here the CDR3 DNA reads TGTGCCATCAGTGAGCGAGACTCGGCCGGGGAGCTGTTTTTT. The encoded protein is CAISERDSAGELFF.

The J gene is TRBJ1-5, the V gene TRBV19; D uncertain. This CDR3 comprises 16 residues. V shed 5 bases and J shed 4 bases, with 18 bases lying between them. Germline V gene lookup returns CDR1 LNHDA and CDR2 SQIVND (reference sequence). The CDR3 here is CASSPTREVPNQPQHF. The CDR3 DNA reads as TGTGCCAGTAGTCCCACTCGGGAGGTTCCGAATCAGCCCCAGCATTTT.

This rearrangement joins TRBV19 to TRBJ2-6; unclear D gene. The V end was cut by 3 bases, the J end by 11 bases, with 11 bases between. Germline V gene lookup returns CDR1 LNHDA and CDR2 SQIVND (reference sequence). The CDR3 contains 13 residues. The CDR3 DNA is TGTGCCAGTAGTATTACCGGGTTGGACGTCCTGACTTTC. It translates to CASSITGLDVLTF.

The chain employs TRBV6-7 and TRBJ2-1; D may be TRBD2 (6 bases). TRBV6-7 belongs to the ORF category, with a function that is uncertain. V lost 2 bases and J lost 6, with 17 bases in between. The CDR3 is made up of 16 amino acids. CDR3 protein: CASSYLSPRLGNEQFF. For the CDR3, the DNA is TGTGCCAGCAGTTACCTTTCGCCCAGACTAGGCAATGAGCAGTTCTTC.